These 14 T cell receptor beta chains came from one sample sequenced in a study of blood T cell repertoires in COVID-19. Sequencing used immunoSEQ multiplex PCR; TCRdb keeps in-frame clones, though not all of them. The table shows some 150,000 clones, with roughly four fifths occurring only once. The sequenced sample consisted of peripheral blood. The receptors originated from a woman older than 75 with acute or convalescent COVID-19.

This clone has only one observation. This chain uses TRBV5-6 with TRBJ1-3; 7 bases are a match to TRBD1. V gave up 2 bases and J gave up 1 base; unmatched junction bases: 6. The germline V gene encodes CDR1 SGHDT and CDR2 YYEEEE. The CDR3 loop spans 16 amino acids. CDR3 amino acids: CASSFGRGTSGNTIYF. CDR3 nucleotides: TGTGCCAGCAGCTTCGGCAGGGGGACGTCTGGAAACACCATATATTTT. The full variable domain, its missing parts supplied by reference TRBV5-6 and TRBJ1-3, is DAGVTQSPTHLIKTRGQQVTLRCSPKSGHDTVSWYQQALGQGPQFIFQYYEEEERQRGNFPDRFSGHQFPNYSSELNVNALLLGDSALYLCASSFGRGTSGNTIYFGEGSWLTVV.

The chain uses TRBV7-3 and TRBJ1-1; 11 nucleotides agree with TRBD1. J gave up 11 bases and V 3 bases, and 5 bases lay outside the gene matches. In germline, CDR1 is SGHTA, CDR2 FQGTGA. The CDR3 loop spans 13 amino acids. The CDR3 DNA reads TGTGCCAGCAGCTTTCCGGACAGGGGGCGGGCTTTCTTT. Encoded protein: CASSFPDRGRAFF.

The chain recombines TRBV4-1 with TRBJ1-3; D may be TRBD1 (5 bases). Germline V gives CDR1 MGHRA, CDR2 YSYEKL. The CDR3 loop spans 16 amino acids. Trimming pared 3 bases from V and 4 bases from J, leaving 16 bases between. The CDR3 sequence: CASSQVTGTRGNTIYF. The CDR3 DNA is TGCGCCAGCAGCCAGGTTACCGGGACTCGGGGAAACACCATATATTTT.

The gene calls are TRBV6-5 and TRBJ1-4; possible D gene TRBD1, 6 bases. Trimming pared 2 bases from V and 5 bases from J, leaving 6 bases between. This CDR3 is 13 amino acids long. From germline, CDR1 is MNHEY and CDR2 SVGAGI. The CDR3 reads CASSYTGNEKLFF. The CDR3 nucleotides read TGTGCCAGCAGTTACACAGGGAATGAAAAACTGTTTTTT.

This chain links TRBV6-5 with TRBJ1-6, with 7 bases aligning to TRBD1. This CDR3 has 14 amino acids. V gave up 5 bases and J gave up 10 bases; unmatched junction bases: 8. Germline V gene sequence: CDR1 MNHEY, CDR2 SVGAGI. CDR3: CASSRDRVDSPLHF. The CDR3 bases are TGTGCCAGCAGTCGGGACAGAGTCGACTCACCCCTCCACTTT.

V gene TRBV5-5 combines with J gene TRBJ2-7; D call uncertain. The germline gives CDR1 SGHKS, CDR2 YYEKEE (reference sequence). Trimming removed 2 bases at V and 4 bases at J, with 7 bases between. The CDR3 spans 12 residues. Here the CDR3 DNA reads TGTGCCAGCAGCTTTACAGAGTACGAGCAGTACTTC. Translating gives CASSFTEYEQYF.

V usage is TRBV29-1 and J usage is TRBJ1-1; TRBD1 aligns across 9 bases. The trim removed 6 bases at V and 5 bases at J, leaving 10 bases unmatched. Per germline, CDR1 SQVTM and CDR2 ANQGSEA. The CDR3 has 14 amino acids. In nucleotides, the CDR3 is TGCAGCGTGGTTCCCGGGACAGGGAATACTGAAGCTTTCTTT. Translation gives CSVVPGTGNTEAFF.

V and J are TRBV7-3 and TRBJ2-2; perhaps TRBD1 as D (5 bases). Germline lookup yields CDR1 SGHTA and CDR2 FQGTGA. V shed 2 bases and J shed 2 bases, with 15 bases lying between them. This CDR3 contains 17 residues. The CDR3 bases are TGTGCCAGCAGCTTACGGGTCGGGCAGGGTAACACCGGGGAGCTGTTTTTT. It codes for CASSLRVGQGNTGELFF.

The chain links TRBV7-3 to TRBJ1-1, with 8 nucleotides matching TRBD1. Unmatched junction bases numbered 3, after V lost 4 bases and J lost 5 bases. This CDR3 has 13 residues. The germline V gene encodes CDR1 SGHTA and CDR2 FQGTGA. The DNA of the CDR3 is TGTGCCAGCAGCTGGACAGGGAGGACTGAAGCTTTCTTT. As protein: CASSWTGRTEAFF.

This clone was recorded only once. Here the CDR3 DNA reads TGTGCCAGCAGTGAGGAGAGCAATCAGCCCCAGCATTTT. It yields the protein CASSEESNQPQHF. V is TRBV6-4 and J is TRBJ1-5; no clear D. The CDR3 is 13 residues long. The germline gives CDR1 MRHNA, CDR2 SNTAGT. The V end was cut by 3 bases, the J end by 1 base, with 4 bases between.

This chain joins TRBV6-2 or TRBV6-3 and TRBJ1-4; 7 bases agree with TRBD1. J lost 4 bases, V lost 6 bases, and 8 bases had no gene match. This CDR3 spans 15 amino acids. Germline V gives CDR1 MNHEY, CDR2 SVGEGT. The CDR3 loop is CASSTPGQSNEKLFF. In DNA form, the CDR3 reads TGTGCCAGCAGCACTCCGGGACAGAGTAATGAAAAACTGTTTTTT.

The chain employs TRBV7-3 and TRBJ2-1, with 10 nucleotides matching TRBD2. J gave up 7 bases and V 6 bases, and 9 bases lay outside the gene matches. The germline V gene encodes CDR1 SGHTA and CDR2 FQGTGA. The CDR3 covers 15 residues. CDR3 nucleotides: TGTGCCAGCAGTCAGCAGCGGGGGGGCCGAAATGAGCAGTTCTTC. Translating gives CASSQQRGGRNEQFF.

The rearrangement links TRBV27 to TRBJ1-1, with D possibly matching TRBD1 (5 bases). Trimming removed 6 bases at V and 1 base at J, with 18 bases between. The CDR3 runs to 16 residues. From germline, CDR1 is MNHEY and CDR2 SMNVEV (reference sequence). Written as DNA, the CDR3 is TGTGCCAGCAGACCCACCCCCAGGGAAGGGAACACTGAAGCTTTCTTT. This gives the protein CASRPTPREGNTEAFF.

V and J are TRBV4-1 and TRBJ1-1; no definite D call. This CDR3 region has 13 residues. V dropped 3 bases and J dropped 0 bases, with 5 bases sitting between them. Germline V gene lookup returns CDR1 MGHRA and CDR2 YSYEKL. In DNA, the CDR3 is TGCGCCAGCAGCCAGCGGCTGAACACTGAAGCTTTCTTT. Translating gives CASSQRLNTEAFF.